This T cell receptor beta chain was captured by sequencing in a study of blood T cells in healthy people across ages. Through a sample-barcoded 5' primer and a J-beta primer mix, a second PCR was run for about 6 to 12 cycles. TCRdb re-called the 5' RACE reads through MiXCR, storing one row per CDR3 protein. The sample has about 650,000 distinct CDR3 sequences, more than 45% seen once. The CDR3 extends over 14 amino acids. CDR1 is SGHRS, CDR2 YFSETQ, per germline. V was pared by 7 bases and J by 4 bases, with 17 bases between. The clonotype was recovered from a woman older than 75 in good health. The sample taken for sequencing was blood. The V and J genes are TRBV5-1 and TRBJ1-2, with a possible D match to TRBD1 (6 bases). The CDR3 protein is CASRSGTNSYGYTF. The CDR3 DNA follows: TGCGCCAGCCGATCCGGGACAAACTCCTATGGCTACACCTTC.